The rows below give T cell receptor beta chains drawn from one sample of a study of OX40 agonist ivuxolimab in advanced cancers. Sequencing used immunoSEQ multiplex PCR; TCRdb keeps in-frame clones, though not all of them. The data hold more than 80,000 clones, with just over 90% observed a single time. The sample in question was CD4+ or CD8+ T cells sorted from blood, obtained in a trial of the OX40 agonist ivuxolimab. Receptor source: an adult with an advanced solid tumor such as melanoma, head and neck, liver or kidney cancer. The CDR3 runs from the conserved cysteine through the conserved F or W. D genes are given only for firm matches. Only part of the rows carry a size: once, few, many, or a class if the clone is expanded.

once	14	TRBV7-9	TRBJ2-7	NA	CASSSASVAGEQYF	TGTGCCAGCAGCTCAGCTAGCGTGGCAGGAGAGCAGTACTTC
NA	13	TRBV11-3	TRBJ2-3	TRBD2	CASSPTSGDTQYF	TGTGCCAGCAGCCCGACTAGCGGGGATACGCAGTATTTT
NA	15	TRBV11-2	TRBJ1-4	TRBD1	CASSLQGQPNEKLFF	TGTGCCAGCAGCTTACAGGGACAGCCTAATGAAAAACTGTTTTTT
once	14	TRBV7-2	TRBJ2-5	NA	CASSIDPTQETQYF	TGTGCCAGCAGCATAGACCCGACCCAAGAGACCCAGTACTTC
NA	12	TRBV2	TRBJ1-4	NA	CASSRGYEKLFF	TGTGCCAGCAGTCGGGGTTATGAAAAACTGTTTTTT
once	14	TRBV9	TRBJ2-1	NA	CASSVGSGRNEQFF	TGTGCCAGCAGCGTAGGTTCCGGGCGCAATGAGCAGTTCTTC
NA	12	TRBV25-1	TRBJ1-2	NA	CASFTRVDGYTF	TGTGCCAGCTTTACCAGGGTGGATGGCTACACCTTC
NA	14	TRBV7-2	TRBJ1-1	TRBD1	CASSLGTGRTEAFF	TGTGCCAGCAGCTTAGGGACAGGGCGGACTGAAGCTTTCTTT
NA	14	TRBV29-1	TRBJ1-2	NA	CSVLGRGKNYGYTF	TGCAGCGTACTGGGACGGGGGAAGAACTATGGCTACACCTTC
NA	14	TRBV7-3	TRBJ2-1	NA	CASSLGGIGNEQFF	TGTGCCAGCAGCTTAGGGGGAATAGGCAATGAGCAGTTCTTC
NA	13	TRBV6-6	TRBJ1-2	TRBD1	CASSRGTGEKYTF	TGTGCCAGCAGTCGCGGGACAGGGGAAAAGTACACCTTC
few	17	TRBV11-2	TRBJ2-1	TRBD2	CASSLRLAGAAYNEQFF	TGTGCCAGCAGCCTTCGACTAGCGGGGGCCGCATACAATGAGCAGTTCTTC
NA	15	TRBV9	TRBJ2-7	TRBD1	CASSVATGEWGEQYF	TGTGCCAGCAGCGTAGCGACAGGGGAATGGGGTGAGCAGTACTTC
NA	14	TRBV5-4	TRBJ2-5	TRBD1	CASSRTGAEETQYF	TGTGCCAGCAGCAGGACAGGGGCCGAAGAGACCCAGTACTTC
NA	15	TRBV5-1	TRBJ2-3	TRBD1	CASSLGDRVADTQYF	TGCGCCAGCAGCTTGGGGGACAGGGTGGCGGATACGCAGTATTTT
NA	17	TRBV5-1	TRBJ2-2	TRBD2	CASSPPASGGAHGELFF	TGCGCCAGCAGCCCCCCGGCTAGCGGGGGGGCCCACGGGGAGCTGTTTTTT
few	13	TRBV30	TRBJ2-7	NA	CAWSRDGYYEQYF	TGTGCCTGGAGTCGGGACGGTTACTACGAGCAGTACTTC
once	17	TRBV18	TRBJ2-2	TRBD2	CASSPQSSGVNTGELFF	TGTGCCAGCTCACCACAGTCTAGCGGGGTGAACACCGGGGAGCTGTTTTTT
NA	17	TRBV28	TRBJ1-4	NA	CASSSRTDSSTNEKLFF	TGTGCCAGCAGTTCCCGGACAGATTCCTCAACTAATGAAAAACTGTTTTTT
NA	13	TRBV29-1	TRBJ2-3	TRBD2	CSGQRGSTDTQYF	TGCAGCGGTCAGCGGGGGAGCACAGATACGCAGTATTTT
NA	17	TRBV5-4	TRBJ1-6	NA	CASSLGGAGSYNSPLHF	TGTGCCAGCAGCTTGGGGGGGGCAGGGTCTTATAATTCACCCCTCCACTTT
NA	17	TRBV5-1	TRBJ2-5	TRBD2	CASSLGASGGGRETQYF	TGCGCCAGCAGCTTGGGGGCTAGCGGGGGGGGACGAGAGACCCAGTACTTC
NA	13	TRBV6-1	TRBJ1-2	NA	CASRPDLKSGYTF	TGTGCCAGCAGACCCGACCTAAAGTCCGGCTACACCTTC
NA	14	TRBV7-3	TRBJ2-1	NA	CASSPSGFFNEQFF	TGTGCCAGCAGCCCATCAGGATTTTTCAATGAGCAGTTCTTC
once	19	TRBV27	TRBJ1-5	TRBD1	CASSLRWVQGGDSNQPQHF	TGTGCCAGCAGTTTACGTTGGGTCCAGGGGGGGGATAGCAATCAGCCCCAGCATTTT
once	14	TRBV19	TRBJ1-5	NA	CASTSGQPDQPQHF	TGTGCCAGTACCTCCGGACAGCCGGATCAGCCCCAGCATTTT
NA	14	TRBV6-5	TRBJ2-2	NA	CASKFGGNTGELFF	TGTGCCAGCAAGTTCGGGGGAAACACCGGGGAGCTGTTTTTT
NA	14	TRBV5-1	TRBJ2-5	NA	CASSIGTGQETQYF	TGCGCCAGTAGTATCGGTACAGGACAAGAGACCCAGTACTTC
NA	15	TRBV5-1	TRBJ1-4	NA	CASSLAAGTNEKLFF	TGCGCCAGCAGCTTGGCCGCAGGGACTAATGAAAAACTGTTTTTT
NA	13	TRBV7-3	TRBJ2-1	NA	CASSPPPHTEQFF	TGTGCCAGCAGCCCACCGCCCCATACAGAGCAGTTCTTC
NA	13	TRBV5-4	TRBJ2-1	NA	CASSLAGTGEQFF	TGTGCCAGCAGCTTGGCCGGGACGGGGGAGCAGTTCTTC
NA	15	TRBV10-3	TRBJ1-5	TRBD1	CAISESGTGDQPQHF	TGTGCCATCAGTGAGTCCGGGACAGGGGATCAGCCCCAGCATTTT
NA	14	TRBV27	TRBJ1-1	TRBD1	CASTPDRADTEAFF	TGTGCCAGTACCCCGGACAGGGCGGACACTGAAGCTTTCTTT
NA	15	TRBV6-6	TRBJ2-7	TRBD2	CASSRQAGGSYEQYF	TGTGCCAGCAGCCGTCAAGCGGGGGGCTCCTACGAGCAGTACTTC
NA	15	TRBV7-6	TRBJ2-7	TRBD1	CASSLRRTGTYEQYF	TGTGCCAGCAGCTTGAGAAGGACAGGAACCTACGAGCAGTACTTC
NA	15	TRBV5-4	TRBJ2-1	TRBD1	CASRPGTGDLNEQFF	TGTGCCAGCAGGCCCGGGACAGGGGACCTCAATGAGCAGTTCTTC
NA	12	TRBV14	TRBJ1-6	NA	CASSLINSPLHF	TGTGCCAGCAGCCTCATCAACTCACCCCTCCACTTT
NA	15	TRBV7-2	TRBJ2-3	NA	CASSLVGGFTDTQYF	TGTGCCAGCAGCTTAGTAGGCGGGTTCACAGATACGCAGTATTTT
once	13	TRBV5-1	TRBJ1-1	NA	CASSRIENTEAFF	TGCGCCAGCAGCAGGATAGAGAACACTGAAGCTTTCTTT
few	15	TRBV10-1	TRBJ2-6	NA	CASSEGGSGANVLTF	TGCGCCAGCAGTGAGGGCGGCTCTGGGGCCAACGTCCTGACTTTC
NA	19	TRBV5-6	TRBJ2-6	NA	CASSLAEVQVFSGANVLTF	TGTGCCAGCAGCTTGGCAGAGGTACAGGTCTTCTCTGGGGCCAACGTCCTGACTTTC
NA	16	TRBV7-9	TRBJ1-2	NA	CASSELAHGKTYGYTF	TGTGCCAGCAGCGAACTCGCCCATGGAAAGACCTATGGCTACACCTTC